What follows are 15 T cell receptor beta chains derived from one specimen sequenced in a study of shared clonotypes between healthy human individuals. Sequencing was performed with immunoSEQ multiplex PCR; in TCRdb, only in-frame clones are kept and a portion is missing. The sample has 2 million to 2.5 million clones; 95% are singletons. The source material was naive CD4+ T cells sorted from blood. Subset meaning: CD45RA+ positively selected. The receptor set was obtained from a man in his late teens or twenties in good health.

The chain carries TRBV30 and TRBJ1-1; D not resolved. Germline lookup yields CDR1 GTSNPN and CDR2 SVGIG (reference sequence). This CDR3 has 13 amino acids. V was shortened by 3 bases and J by 3 bases, with 11 bases between the two germline ends. The CDR3 DNA is TGTGCCTGGAGGCCTGGCGGGCACACTGAAGCTTTCTTT. Its protein product is CAWRPGGHTEAFF.

The chain couples TRBV2 to TRBJ1-5; possibly TRBD1 for D (5 bases). V was trimmed by 2 bases and J by 5 bases, leaving 7 bases between them. CDR1 and CDR2 from the germline V gene are SNHLY and FYNNEI. This CDR3 is built from 13 residues. This CDR3 reads CASSERQYQPQHF. CDR3 sequence (DNA): TGTGCCAGCAGTGAACGACAGTATCAGCCCCAGCATTTT.

The chain combines TRBV2 with TRBJ2-3; TRBD2 matches at 14 bases. Trimming removed 2 bases from V and 4 bases from J; junction bases left unmatched: 2. CDR1 SNHLY and CDR2 FYNNEI come from the germline V gene. CDR3 size: 16 residues. As DNA, the CDR3 is TGTGCCAGCAGTGAAAGGACTAGCGGGGGGTCAGATACGCAGTATTTT. Its protein product is CASSERTSGGSDTQYF.

The chain couples TRBV2 to TRBJ2-1; no clear D. Germline loops: CDR1 SNHLY, CDR2 FYNNEI. This CDR3 contains 11 residues. Trimming cost V 8 bases and J 5 bases, with 7 bases left between them. The CDR3 nucleotides are TGTGCCAGCCAACTGGACAATGAGCAGTTCTTC. Its translation is CASQLDNEQFF.

The rearrangement joins TRBV6-1 to TRBJ2-7; TRBD1 matches 10 bases. Losses at the gene ends were 6 bases for V and 3 bases for J; bases not matched to a gene: 5. CDR1 and CDR2 from the germline V gene are MNHNS and SASEGT. The CDR3 runs to 14 residues. CDR3 DNA: TGTGCCAGCAGGTCGGGACAGGGGCGCTACGAGCAGTACTTC. Protein: CASRSGQGRYEQYF.

This sequence joins TRBV6-1 and TRBJ2-3; D unresolved. Trimming removed 4 bases from V and 6 bases from J, with 26 bases in between. The CDR3 has 18 residues. Germline lookup yields CDR1 MNHNS and CDR2 SASEGT. The CDR3 bases are TGTGCCAGCAGTGTGTATGTCCCCGGTGCCACTCAATCCGATACGCAGTATTTT. Translating it yields CASSVYVPGATQSDTQYF.

A word on this clone: Other DNA sequences in this sample translate to the same CDR3. This chain joins TRBV19 and TRBJ1-6; D uncertain. Germline V gene data show CDR1 as LNHDA and CDR2 as SQIVND (reference sequence). V was clipped by 7 bases and J by 3 bases, with 7 bases between them. The CDR3 length is 13 residues. CDR3 coding DNA: TGTGCCAGTACAGGCCTCTATAATTCACCCCTCCACTTT. It specifies CASTGLYNSPLHF.

The V call is TRBV5-4, the J call TRBJ1-6; D ambiguous. The CDR3 extends over 16 amino acids. CDR1 and CDR2 from the germline V gene are SGHNT and YYREEE (reference sequence). V was clipped by 0 bases and J by 7 bases, with 14 bases between them. The chain's CDR3 is CASSLDPGQRNSPLHF. The CDR3 bases are TGTGCCAGCAGCTTGGATCCGGGTCAGAGGAATTCACCCCTCCACTTT. The variable domain in full, with the rest retrieved from reference TRBV5-4 and TRBJ1-6, is ETGVTQSPTHLIKTRGQQVTLRCSSQSGHNTVSWYQQALGQGPQFIFQYYREEENGRGNFPPRFSGLQFPNYSSELNVNALELDDSALYLCASSLDPGQRNSPLHFGNGTRLTVT.

V is TRBV28 and J is TRBJ1-4; no clear D gene. The CDR3 length is 13 residues. Trimming took 3 bases from V and 13 from J, leaving 15 bases between them. CDR1 and CDR2 from the germline V gene are MDHEN and SYDVKM. The CDR3 loop reads CASSFQKSGRLFF. The CDR3 bases are TGTGCCAGCAGTTTCCAGAAATCCGGGCGACTGTTTTTT.

The genes are TRBV6-5 and TRBJ2-2, with no clear D. With 0 bases removed from V and 7 bases from J, the gap between germline ends came to 6 bases. From germline, CDR1 is MNHEY and CDR2 SVGAGI. The CDR3 spans 13 residues. The CDR3 reads CASSYSNYGELFF. CDR3 DNA sequence: TGTGCCAGCAGTTACTCGAATTACGGGGAGCTGTTTTTT.

V usage is TRBV14 and J usage is TRBJ1-4, with a tentative D call TRBD1 (5 bases). The CDR3 contains 14 residues. Germline CDR1 reads SGHDN; CDR2 reads FVKESK. The ends were cut back, 4 bases at V and 10 bases at J, with 16 bases in the middle. The CDR3 sequence is CASSRDGGIGKLFF. For the CDR3, the DNA is TGTGCCAGCAGCCGGGACGGAGGGATCGGAAAACTGTTTTTT.

The V gene is TRBV28, the J gene TRBJ2-2; D might be TRBD1 (6 bases). The CDR3 has 15 residues. The V end lost 6 bases, the J end lost 3 bases, and 14 bases lay between the germline ends. Per germline, CDR1 MDHEN and CDR2 SYDVKM. The CDR3 nucleotides are TGTGCCAGCAGCGTACAGGGATCGGACACCGGGGAGCTGTTTTTT. It is translated as CASSVQGSDTGELFF. The full variable domain, with the rest looked up from reference TRBV28 and TRBJ2-2, is DVKVTQSSRYLVKRTGEKVFLECVQDMDHENMFWYRQDPGLGLRLIYFSYDVKMKEKGDIPEGYSVSREKKERFSLILESASTNQTSMYLCASSVQGSDTGELFFGEGSRLTVL.

On this clone: Sequence at one end of the junction differs from germline and may be a read error. This chain links TRBV7-2 with TRBJ2-7; D call uncertain. The CDR3 covers 12 residues. Germline values: CDR1 SGHTA, CDR2 FQGNSA. The CDR3 here is CASSLFGPGVHF. Here the CDR3 DNA reads TGTGCCAGCAGCTTATTCGGTCCGGGCGTCCACTTC. The entire variable domain, with the rest obtained from reference TRBV7-2 and TRBJ2-7, is as follows: GAGVSQSPSNKVTEKGKDVELRCDPISGHTALYWYRQSLGQGLEFLIYFQGNSAPDKSGLPSDRFSAERTGGSVSTLTIQRTQQEDSAVYLCASSLFGPGVHFGPGTRLTVT.

Only a few counts were recorded for this clone. The sample contains more than one DNA sequence encoding this CDR3. The chain combines TRBV5-1 with TRBJ2-3; D unresolved. Germline V gene lookup returns CDR1 SGHRS and CDR2 YFSETQ. Trimming removed 1 base at V and 5 bases at J, with 5 bases between. This CDR3 region has 12 residues. In nucleotides, the CDR3 is TGCGCCAGCAGCTTGAGTTTAGATACGCAGTATTTT. Translation gives CASSLSLDTQYF.

The CDR3 region is CACLPGQVELFGELFF. Here the CDR3 DNA reads TGTGCCTGCCTCCCGGGACAGGTAGAGTTGTTCGGGGAGCTGTTTTTT. The chain carries TRBV30 and TRBJ2-2, with TRBD1 identical over 8 bases. With V trimmed by 6 bases and J by 7 bases, 16 bases remained unmatched. Germline V gene data show CDR1 as GTSNPN and CDR2 as SVGIG (reference sequence). This CDR3 comprises 16 residues.